Below are 14 T cell receptor beta chains sequenced from a single sample in a study of T cells in Graves' hyperthyroidism and ophthalmopathy. It was RNA transcripts that yielded the amplified TCR beta CDR3 regions. HTBI primers drove first-round RT-PCR of the TCR CDR3. Using its own MiXCR run on the multiplex PCR reads, TCRdb lists one record per CDR3 protein. The data contain about 840,000 distinct CDR3 sequences, about 38% of them singletons. The sample consisted of blood. The receptor set was obtained from a man aged 18-30 years with Graves' hyperthyroidism.

The chain combines TRBV5-1 with TRBJ2-2, with D possibly matching TRBD1 (5 bases). CDR1 SGHRS and CDR2 YFSETQ come from the germline V gene. This CDR3 is built from 14 residues. V was shortened by 0 bases and J by 7 bases, with 10 bases between the two germline ends. The CDR3 DNA reads TGCGCCAGCAGCTTGGCCCAGGGCATCGGGGAGCTGTTTTTT. This sequence encodes CASSLAQGIGELFF.

There are many counts of this clonotype. The rearrangement uses TRBV5-1 and TRBJ1-4, with D tentatively TRBD1 (5 bases). The germline V gene encodes CDR1 SGHRS and CDR2 YFSETQ. V dropped 0 bases and J dropped 7 bases, with 7 bases sitting between them. CDR3 length: 13 residues. This CDR3 is CASSLVRGEKLFF. The CDR3 nucleotides read TGCGCCAGCAGCTTGGTAAGGGGTGAAAAACTGTTTTTT. The complete variable domain, with remaining parts taken from reference TRBV5-1 and TRBJ1-4, reads KAGVTQTPRYLIKTRGQQVTLSCSPISGHRSVSWYQQTPGQGLQFLFEYFSETQRNKGNFPGRFSGRQFSNSRSEMNVSTLELGDSALYLCASSLVRGEKLFFGSGTQLSVL.

This clonotype was observed at least ten times. The chain's CDR3 is CATSDRGKGDQPQHF. CDR3 DNA sequence: TGTGCCACCAGTGATCGGGGTAAGGGGGATCAGCCCCAGCATTTT. This sequence joins TRBV24-1 and TRBJ1-5; TRBD1 is a possible D gene (6 bases). Germline V gene lookup returns CDR1 KGHDR and CDR2 SFDVKD. The CDR3 is made up of 15 amino acids. V shed 3 bases and J shed 5 bases, with 13 bases lying between them.

The chain has TRBV2 and TRBJ2-5; 10 bases align to TRBD1. The CDR3 is 15 amino acids. V lost 6 bases to trimming and J lost 4 bases; unmatched junction nucleotides: 8. Germline V gives CDR1 SNHLY, CDR2 FYNNEI. CDR3 residues: CASSAGQGGRETQYF. DNA of the CDR3: TGTGCCAGCAGCGCCGGACAGGGGGGCCGAGAGACCCAGTACTTC.

The gene calls are TRBV25-1 and TRBJ1-2, with TRBD1 matching over 7 bases. J gave up 5 bases and V 8 bases, and 5 bases lay outside the gene matches. This CDR3 contains 12 residues. From germline, CDR1 is MGHDK and CDR2 SYGVNS. The CDR3 reads CASRPTGYGYTF. The CDR3 region has the DNA TGTGCCAGCCGCCCGACAGGGTATGGCTACACCTTC.

This clonotype showed up just a few times. The rearrangement links TRBV20-1 to TRBJ1-6; D not resolved. Looked up from germline, CDR1 is DFQATT and CDR2 is SNEGSKA (reference sequence). The V end lost 3 bases, the J end lost 9 bases, and 15 bases lay between the germline ends. The CDR3 is made up of 14 amino acids. In DNA, the CDR3 is TGCAGTGCTAGTTTAAAGGAGGGAGGTTCACCCCTCCACTTT. Translated: CSASLKEGGSPLHF.

This clonotype was counted between two and nine times. This CDR3 is CASSSSGTGYEQYF. The CDR3 DNA sequence: TGTGCCAGCAGTTCAAGCGGGACAGGCTACGAGCAGTACTTC. This chain links TRBV7-6 with TRBJ2-7, with D possibly TRBD1 on 8 matching bases. Trimming pared 6 bases from V and 3 bases from J, leaving 15 bases between. The CDR3 spans 14 residues. Germline CDR1 reads SGHVS; CDR2 reads FNYEAQ. Using reference TRBV7-6 and TRBJ2-7 for the parts outside the CDR3, the full variable domain is GAGVSQSPRYKVTKRGQDVALRCDPISGHVSLYWYRQALGQGPEFLTYFNYEAQQDKSGLPNDRFSAERPEGSISTLTIQRTEQRDSAMYRCASSSSGTGYEQYFGPGTRLTVT.

This clonotype was detected a few times. V is TRBV5-1 and J is TRBJ2-7, with D tentatively TRBD2 (5 bases). V was pared by 0 bases and J by 4 bases, with 11 bases between. This CDR3 region has 14 residues. Per germline, CDR1 SGHRS and CDR2 YFSETQ. The CDR3: CASSLDVPGYEQYF. In DNA, the CDR3 is TGCGCCAGCAGCTTGGACGTCCCGGGGTACGAGCAGTACTTC.

This chain joins TRBV7-9 and TRBJ2-7, with a possible D match to TRBD2 (6 bases). From germline, CDR1 is SEHNR and CDR2 FQNEAQ (reference sequence). Trimming pared 1 base from V and 2 bases from J, leaving 12 bases between. This CDR3 is built from 15 residues. The CDR3 region has the DNA TGTGCCAGCAGCTTAGTGGGACTGAATACCTACGAGCAGTACTTC. Its translation: CASSLVGLNTYEQYF.

To note about this clonotype: A clone one base away is much larger, so this may be a read error. The chain uses TRBV7-2 and TRBJ1-1, with D possibly TRBD1 on 5 matching bases. Germline CDR1 reads SGHTA; CDR2 reads FQGNSA. CDR3 length equals 14 residues. Trimming removed 4 bases from V and 4 bases from J, with 13 bases in between. As DNA, the CDR3 is TGTGCCAGCAGCTCAGGCAGGGCCGGCACTGAAGCTTTCTTT. It codes for CASSSGRAGTEAFF.

The J gene is TRBJ1-1, the V gene TRBV6-5, with a weak D call TRBD1 (6 bases). Germline lookup yields CDR1 MNHEY and CDR2 SVGAGI. The CDR3 consists of 15 residues. V lost 0 bases and J lost 12, with 20 bases in between. The CDR3 region is CASSYSIAGGVQTFF. The CDR3 DNA reads TGTGCCAGCAGTTACTCGATAGCGGGGGGCGTACAAACTTTCTTT.

This clonotype was counted only a few times. The V and J genes are TRBV20-1 and TRBJ2-7; 7 nucleotides line up with TRBD1. Germline lookup yields CDR1 DFQATT and CDR2 SNEGSKA (reference sequence). The J segment lost 3 bases and the V segment lost 3 bases, leaving 8 bases of the junction unmatched. The CDR3 is made up of 14 amino acids. The chain's CDR3 is CSASLVTGSYEQYF. The CDR3 DNA reads TGCAGTGCTAGTTTGGTGACAGGGAGCTACGAGCAGTACTTC.

This rearrangement joins TRBV7-6 to TRBJ1-3; the D gene is possibly TRBD1 (5 bases). The CDR3 spans 15 residues. V was pared by 4 bases and J by 2 bases, with 12 bases between. The germline V gene has CDR1 SGHVS and CDR2 FNYEAQ. The CDR3 sequence is CASSYSAGTGNTIYF. DNA for the CDR3: TGTGCCAGCAGCTACTCCGCAGGGACTGGAAACACCATATATTTT.

The chain has TRBV7-3 and TRBJ2-2, with 10 bases aligning to TRBD1. CDR3 length: 15 residues. Germline-derived CDR1 and CDR2 are SGHTA and FQGTGA. J gave up 1 base and V 7 bases, and 3 bases lay outside the gene matches. Here the CDR3 reads CASTRTGGNTGELFF. The DNA of the CDR3 is TGTGCCAGCACACGGACAGGGGGGAACACCGGGGAGCTGTTTTTT. Full variable domain (remainder filled in from reference TRBV7-3 and TRBJ2-2): GAGVSQTPSNKVTEKGKYVELRCDPISGHTALYWYRQSLGQGPEFLIYFQGTGAADDSGLPNDRFFAVRPEGSVSTLKIQRTERGDSAVYLCASTRTGGNTGELFFGEGSRLTVL.